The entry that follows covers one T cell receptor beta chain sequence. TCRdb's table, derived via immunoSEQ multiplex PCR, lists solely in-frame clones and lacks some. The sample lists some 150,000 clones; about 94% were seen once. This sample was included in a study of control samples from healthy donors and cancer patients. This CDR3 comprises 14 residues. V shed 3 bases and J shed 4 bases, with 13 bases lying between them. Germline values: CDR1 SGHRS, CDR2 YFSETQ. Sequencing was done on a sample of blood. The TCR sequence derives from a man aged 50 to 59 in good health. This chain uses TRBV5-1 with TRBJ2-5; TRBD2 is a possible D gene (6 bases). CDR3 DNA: TGCGCCAGCAGCTCTAACGTGGGGGGAGAGACCCAGTACTTC. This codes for CASSSNVGGETQYF.